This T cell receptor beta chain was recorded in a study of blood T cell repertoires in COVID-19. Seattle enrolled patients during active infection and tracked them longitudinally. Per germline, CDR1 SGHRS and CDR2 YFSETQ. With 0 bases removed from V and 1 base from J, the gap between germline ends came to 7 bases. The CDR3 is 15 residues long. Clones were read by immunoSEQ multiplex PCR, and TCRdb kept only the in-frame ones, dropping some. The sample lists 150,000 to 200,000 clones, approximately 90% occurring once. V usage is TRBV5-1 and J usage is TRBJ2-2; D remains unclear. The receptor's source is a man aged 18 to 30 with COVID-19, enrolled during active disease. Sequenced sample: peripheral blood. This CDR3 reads CASSLVAGNTGELFF. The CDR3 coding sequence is TGCGCCAGCAGCTTGGTGGCAGGGAACACCGGGGAGCTGTTTTTT.